This T cell receptor (beta chain) appears in the sequencing data of a study of T cells in Graves' hyperthyroidism and ophthalmopathy. Amplified TCR beta CDR3 regions derived from RNA transcripts. HTBI primers drove first-round RT-PCR of the TCR CDR3. One entry per CDR3 protein results from TCRdb running MiXCR on the multiplex PCR reads. The sample has 600,000 to 650,000 distinct CDR3 sequences; less than 25% are singletons. With 11 bases clipped from V and 3 bases from J, the junction kept 10 bases outside the gene matches. CDR3 length: 14 residues. Germline CDR1 reads SNHLY; CDR2 reads FYNNEI. This clonotype was counted at least ten times.

Sample: blood. The clonotype originates from a man aged 25 to 40 with Graves' ophthalmopathy. The chain combines TRBV2 with TRBJ2-3; 8 bases align to TRBD2. This CDR3 is CALKRAGGTDTQYF. The CDR3 nucleotides are TGTGCCCTCAAACGGGCGGGAGGAACAGATACGCAGTATTTT.